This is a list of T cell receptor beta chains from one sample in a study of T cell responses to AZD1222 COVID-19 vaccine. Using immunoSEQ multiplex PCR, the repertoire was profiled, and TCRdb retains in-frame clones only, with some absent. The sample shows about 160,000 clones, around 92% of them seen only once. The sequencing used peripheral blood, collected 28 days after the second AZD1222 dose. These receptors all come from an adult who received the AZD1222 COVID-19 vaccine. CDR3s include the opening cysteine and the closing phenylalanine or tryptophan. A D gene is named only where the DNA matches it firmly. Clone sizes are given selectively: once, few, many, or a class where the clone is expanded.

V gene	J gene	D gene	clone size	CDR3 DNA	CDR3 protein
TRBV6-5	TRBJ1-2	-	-	TGTGCCAGCAGTTACGCGGGAAACTATGGCTACACCTTC	CASSYAGNYGYTF
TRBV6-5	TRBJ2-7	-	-	TGTGCCAGCCTCCTTGGGGACGAGCAGTACTTC	CASLLGDEQYF
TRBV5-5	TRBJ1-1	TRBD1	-	TGTGCCAGCAGCCAAACAGGGGGTGGCACTGAAGCTTTCTTT	CASSQTGGGTEAFF
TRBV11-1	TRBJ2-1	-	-	TGTGCCAGCAGCACCACAGGGAGCTCCTACAATGAGCAGTTCTTC	CASSTTGSSYNEQFF
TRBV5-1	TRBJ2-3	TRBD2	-	TGCGCCAGCAGCTTGGGCCCATTAGCGGGGGCAACAGATACGCAGTATTTT	CASSLGPLAGATDTQYF
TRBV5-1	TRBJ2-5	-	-	TGCGCCAGCAGCGCGGGACAGAACCAAGAGACCCAGTACTTC	CASSAGQNQETQYF
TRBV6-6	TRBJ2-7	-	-	TGTGCCAGCAGTTACGGGGGAACTCGCTACGAGCAGTACTTC	CASSYGGTRYEQYF
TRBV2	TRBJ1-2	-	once	TGTGCCAGCAGTACAGGGTTGGGCTACACCTTC	CASSTGLGYTF
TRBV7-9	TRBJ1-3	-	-	TGTGCCAGCAGCTTAGGGGGGTCTGGAAACACCATATATTTT	CASSLGGSGNTIYF
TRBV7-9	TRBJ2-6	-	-	TGTGCCAGCAGTTCACCGGGACATCACTCTGGGGCCAACGTCCTGACTTTC	CASSSPGHHSGANVLTF
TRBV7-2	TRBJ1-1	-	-	TGTGCCAGCAGCTTAACGAGGTCGAACACTGAAGCTTTCTTT	CASSLTRSNTEAFF
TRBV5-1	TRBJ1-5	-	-	TGCGCCAGCAGCTTGGCCACCAATCAGCCCCAGCATTTT	CASSLATNQPQHF
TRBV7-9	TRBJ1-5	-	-	TGTGCCAGCAGCTTAGGAGTTCGTCAGCCCCAGCATTTT	CASSLGVRQPQHF
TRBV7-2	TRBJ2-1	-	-	TGTGCCAGCAGCCTGGACTCAAGCTTCTCCTACAATGAGCAGTTCTTC	CASSLDSSFSYNEQFF
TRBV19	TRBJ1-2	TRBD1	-	TGTGCCAGTAGTATACCAGGGGGCGGCAGGGAGGACTATGGCTACACCTTC	CASSIPGGGREDYGYTF
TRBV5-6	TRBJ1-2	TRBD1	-	TGTGCCAGCAGCTTCAACAGGGGCCGAGCTAACTATGGCTACACCTTC	CASSFNRGRANYGYTF
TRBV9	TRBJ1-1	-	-	TGTGCCAGCAGCGTAGTGTCAGGGTATAATACTGAAGCTTTCTTT	CASSVVSGYNTEAFF
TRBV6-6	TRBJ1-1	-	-	TGTGCCAGCAGGTCTAACAGTGCAGAAGCTTTCTTT	CASRSNSAEAFF
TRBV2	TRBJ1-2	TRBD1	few	TGTGCCTCTCGGACAGGGTTCTATGGCTACACCTTC	CASRTGFYGYTF
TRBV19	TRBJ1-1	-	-	TGTGCCAGTAGTATACTGGCCCTGAACACTGAAGCTTTCTTT	CASSILALNTEAFF
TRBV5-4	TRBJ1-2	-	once	TGTGCCAGCAGTCCTTCCCAGGAATTCTATGGCTACACCTTC	CASSPSQEFYGYTF
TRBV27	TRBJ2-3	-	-	TGTGCCAGCAGTCGGCTCGCGGGCACAGATACGCAGTATTTT	CASSRLAGTDTQYF
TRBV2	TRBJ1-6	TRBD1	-	TGTGCCAGCATGGGCCGGACAGGGAGCTCCTATAATTCACCCCTCCACTTT	CASMGRTGSSYNSPLHF
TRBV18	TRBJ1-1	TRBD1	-	TGTGCCAGCTCACAAATACAGGGGGCTCTTTGGGCTTTCTTT	CASSQIQGALWAFF
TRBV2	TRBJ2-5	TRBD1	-	TGTGCCAGCAGTGAGAGGACAGGGGAGACCCAGTACTTC	CASSERTGETQYF
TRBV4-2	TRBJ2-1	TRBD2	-	TGTGCCAGCAGCCAAGAGTGGACTAGCGGCCATGAGCAGTTCTTC	CASSQEWTSGHEQFF
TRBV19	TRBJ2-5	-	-	TGTGCCAGTAGTCCCTCACGAGGAATGGAGACCCAGTACTTC	CASSPSRGMETQYF
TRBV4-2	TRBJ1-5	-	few	TGTGCCAGCAGCCAATTACAGTTGAGCAATCAGCCCCAGCATTTT	CASSQLQLSNQPQHF